Detailed here is one T cell receptor beta chain. This clone was seen more than once but under ten times. The specificity of this receptor is unknown. A much larger clonotype is one base distant, so this may be a read error. The method behind the library was PCR. TCRdb names Illumina HiSeq 4000 as the instrument used. High-throughput sequencing was used to profile the TCR beta-chain CDR3 region of each patient. On the study's bioinformatics: Drawing on CDR3 differences between clinicopathological groups, the researchers built a classifier meant to tell apart patients with distant-metastatic papillary thyroid cancer. Repertoire diversity was assessed with the Shannon index, and tumor-blood repertoire similarity with the Morisita-Horn index. The public reads were reprocessed in TCRdb via fastp at Q25 and MiXCR, keeping in-frame beta chains. For this entry, the V and J calls and clone size follow TCRdb and not the study's own pipeline. Here the sample has 25,000 to 35,000 clones; over 20% occur a single time. Of the sample, more than 14% falls within the top ten clones.

The germline V gene specifies SQVTM as CDR1 and ANQGSEA as CDR2. From cysteine to phenylalanine, the CDR3 is 11 amino acids long. The CDR3 DNA has 33 bases and is translated from base 1. V loses 7 bases of germline sequence and J loses 10 bases, and the interval between the two ends is 16 bases. Before undergoing thyroid surgery, none of the patients had been given any kind of treatment. Using T-cell receptor beta sequencing, the researchers looked back retrospectively at clinical samples from patients, gathered between the early 2010s and the late 2010s. The sample is drawn from a study of metastatic and nonmetastatic thyroid tumors (dated by TCRdb to between 2020 and 2021). General notes on the study: For patients with malignant and with benign thyroid disease, the researchers compared repertoires between peripheral blood samples and tumor or nodule tissue samples. The study at large found these results: In both blood and tumor samples, TCR beta diversity was reported to be significantly higher in malignant tumors than in benign nodules.

The V and J genes are TRBV29-1 and TRBJ1-1, with the D gene not confidently named. This TCR came from a female donor with papillary thyroid cancer or a benign thyroid nodule (not recorded which). Some clones in this sample may be carry-over from other donors' samples. Material: blood. The nucleotides read TGCAGCGCCTCCCCCGGCTTGTCAGCTTTCTTT. Its translation is CSASPGLSAFF.